This T cell receptor (beta chain) was observed in a study of response to subunit inactivated influenza vaccine. Study-wide results and caveats: Each seasonal flu vaccination may recruit only limited new T cells, authors suggested.

TCRdb reprocessed the RT-PCR reads via MiXCR and lists one record per CDR3 protein. The sample yields more than 200,000 distinct CDR3 sequences, more than 10% seen once. Germline-derived CDR1 and CDR2 are SEHNR and FQNEAQ (reference sequence). The CDR3 totals 17 residues. With 3 bases clipped from V and 5 bases from J, the junction kept 13 bases outside the gene matches. With regard to this clonotype: Antigen: not known.

The chain recombines TRBV7-9 with TRBJ2-1; 7 bases are shared with TRBD1. Source: non-naive T cells sorted from PBMCs, taken roughly 15 days before vaccination. The TCR was taken from a man aged 45-60 years who received an inactivated influenza vaccine. The CDR3 DNA reads TGTGCCAGCAGCTTTGGCAAAGTAGGGGGCATCAACAATGAGCAGTTCTTC. It codes for CASSFGKVGGINNEQFF.